Detailed here is one T cell receptor (beta chain). The antigen is unknown. This sample was taken from a study of blood T cells in healthy people across ages. Notes on the study in general: When set beside aged donors, long-lived donors presented more naive CD4+ cells and higher diversity.

Germline loops: CDR1 SQVTM, CDR2 ANQGSEA. V was cut by 4 bases and J by 4 bases, with 11 bases left in between. The CDR3 covers 12 residues. Alongside a J-beta primer mix, a sample-barcoded 5' primer served in a second PCR lasting 7 to 11 cycles. A template-switch adaptor that had 12 random nucleotides put a tag on each cDNA molecule. At least 2.5 million CDR3-containing paired-end reads were obtained per sample. TCRdb re-called the 5' RACE reads with MiXCR, one entry per CDR3 protein. The top ten hold 23% of the sample, which has some 1.8 million distinct CDR3 sequences, about two fifths seen once. The source material was blood. The receptor was isolated from a human donor in good health. The chain joins TRBV29-1 to TRBJ2-7, with D hard to call. The CDR3 nucleotides read TGCAGCGTTGGACGCGTAGTATACGAGCAGTACTTC. Protein product: CSVGRVVYEQYF.